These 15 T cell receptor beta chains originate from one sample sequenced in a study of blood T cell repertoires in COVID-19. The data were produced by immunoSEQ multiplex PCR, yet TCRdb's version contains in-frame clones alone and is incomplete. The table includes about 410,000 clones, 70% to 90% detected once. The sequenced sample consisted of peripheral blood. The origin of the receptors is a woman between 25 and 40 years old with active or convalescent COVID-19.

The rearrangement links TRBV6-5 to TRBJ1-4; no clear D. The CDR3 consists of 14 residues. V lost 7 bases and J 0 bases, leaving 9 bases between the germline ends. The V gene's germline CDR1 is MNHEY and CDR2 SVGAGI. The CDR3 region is CASTRAATNEKLFF. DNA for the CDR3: TGTGCCAGCACACGCGCTGCAACTAATGAAAAACTGTTTTTT.

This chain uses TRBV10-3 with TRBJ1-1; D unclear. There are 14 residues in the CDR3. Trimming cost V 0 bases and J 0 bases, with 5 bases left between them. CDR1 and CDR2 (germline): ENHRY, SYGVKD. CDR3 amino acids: CAISESWLNTEAFF. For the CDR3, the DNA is TGTGCCATCAGTGAGTCCTGGCTGAACACTGAAGCTTTCTTT.

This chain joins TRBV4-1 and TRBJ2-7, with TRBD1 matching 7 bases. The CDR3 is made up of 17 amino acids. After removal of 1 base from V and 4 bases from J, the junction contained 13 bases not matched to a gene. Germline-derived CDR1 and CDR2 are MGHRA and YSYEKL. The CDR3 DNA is TGCGCCAGCAGCCAAGTGGCCCAGGGGGAGCTCGGGTACGAGCAGTACTTC. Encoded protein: CASSQVAQGELGYEQYF.

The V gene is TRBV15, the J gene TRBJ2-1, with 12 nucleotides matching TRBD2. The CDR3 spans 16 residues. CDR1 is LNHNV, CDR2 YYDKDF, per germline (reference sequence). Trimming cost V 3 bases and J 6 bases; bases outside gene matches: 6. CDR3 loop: CATSRQTSGGLNEQFF. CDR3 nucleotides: TGTGCCACCAGCAGGCAGACTAGCGGGGGCCTCAATGAGCAGTTCTTC.

CDR3 sequence (DNA): TGTGCCAGCAGTCCCGGGACGGGGAGGTCGAACACTGAAGCTTTCTTT. It encodes CASSPGTGRSNTEAFF. The chain has TRBV27 and TRBJ1-1; D is possibly TRBD1 (5 bases). CDR3 length equals 16 residues. Trimming shortened V by 5 bases and J by 1 base, and 17 bases separated the two germline ends. Germline V gene lookup returns CDR1 MNHEY and CDR2 SMNVEV (reference sequence).

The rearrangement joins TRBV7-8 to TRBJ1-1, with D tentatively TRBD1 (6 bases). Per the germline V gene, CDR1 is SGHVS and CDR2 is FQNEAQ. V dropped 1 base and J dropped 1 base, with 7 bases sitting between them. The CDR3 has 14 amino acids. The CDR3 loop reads CASSLVTGNTEAFF. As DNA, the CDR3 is TGTGCCAGCAGCTTAGTGACAGGGAACACTGAAGCTTTCTTT.

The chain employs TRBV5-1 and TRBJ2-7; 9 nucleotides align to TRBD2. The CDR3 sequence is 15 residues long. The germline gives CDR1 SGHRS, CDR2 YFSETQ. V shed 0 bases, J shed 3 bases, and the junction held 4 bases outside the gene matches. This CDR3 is CASSLEAGGFYEQYF. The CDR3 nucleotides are TGCGCCAGCAGCTTGGAGGCGGGAGGGTTCTACGAGCAGTACTTC.

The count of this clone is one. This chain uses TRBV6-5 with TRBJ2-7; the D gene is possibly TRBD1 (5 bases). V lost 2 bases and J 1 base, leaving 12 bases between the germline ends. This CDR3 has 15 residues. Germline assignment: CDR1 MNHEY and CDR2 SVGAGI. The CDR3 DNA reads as TGTGCCAGCAGTTACGACCATGGGGCATCCTACGAGCAGTACTTC. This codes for CASSYDHGASYEQYF.

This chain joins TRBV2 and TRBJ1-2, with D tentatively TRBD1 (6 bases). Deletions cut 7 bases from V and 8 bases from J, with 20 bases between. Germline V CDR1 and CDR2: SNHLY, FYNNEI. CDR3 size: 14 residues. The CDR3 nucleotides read TGTGCCAGCAACGAGGTCTGGGGGCCGGAAGGCTACACCTTC. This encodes CASNEVWGPEGYTF.

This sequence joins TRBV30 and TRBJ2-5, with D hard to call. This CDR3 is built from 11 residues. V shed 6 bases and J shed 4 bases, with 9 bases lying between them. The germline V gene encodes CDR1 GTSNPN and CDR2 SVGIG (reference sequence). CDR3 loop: CACKTGETQYF. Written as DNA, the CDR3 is TGTGCCTGCAAGACGGGAGAGACCCAGTACTTC.

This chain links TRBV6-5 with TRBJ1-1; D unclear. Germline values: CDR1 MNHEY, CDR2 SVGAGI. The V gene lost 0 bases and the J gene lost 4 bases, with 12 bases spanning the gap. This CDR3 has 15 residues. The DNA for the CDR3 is TGTGCCAGCAGTTACTCAGTCGGGGTTGGCACTGAAGCTTTCTTT. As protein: CASSYSVGVGTEAFF.

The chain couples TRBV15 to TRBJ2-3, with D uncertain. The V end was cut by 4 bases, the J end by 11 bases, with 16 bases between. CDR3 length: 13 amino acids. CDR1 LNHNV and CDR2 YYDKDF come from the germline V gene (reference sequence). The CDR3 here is CATSTGHVDEQYF. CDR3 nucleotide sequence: TGTGCCACCAGCACTGGGCATGTGGATGAGCAGTATTTT.

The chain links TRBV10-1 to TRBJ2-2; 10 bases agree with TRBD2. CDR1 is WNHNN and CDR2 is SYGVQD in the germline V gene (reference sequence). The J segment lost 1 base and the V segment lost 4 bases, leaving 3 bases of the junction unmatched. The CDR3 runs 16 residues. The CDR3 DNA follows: TGCGCCAGCAGTGGTACTAGCGGGGTGAACACCGGGGAGCTGTTTTTT. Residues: CASSGTSGVNTGELFF.

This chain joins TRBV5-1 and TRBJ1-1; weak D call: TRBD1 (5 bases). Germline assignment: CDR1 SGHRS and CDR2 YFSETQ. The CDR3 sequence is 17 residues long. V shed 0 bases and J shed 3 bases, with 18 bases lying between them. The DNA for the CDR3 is TGCGCCAGCAGCTTGGCCAGGGCCCCGGGGGGGTACACTGAAGCTTTCTTT. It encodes CASSLARAPGGYTEAFF.

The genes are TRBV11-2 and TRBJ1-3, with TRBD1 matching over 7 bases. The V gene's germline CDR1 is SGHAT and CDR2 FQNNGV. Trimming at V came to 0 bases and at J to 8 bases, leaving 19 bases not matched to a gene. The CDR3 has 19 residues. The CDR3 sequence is CASSLDRRGQNRYPDTIYF. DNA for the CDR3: TGTGCCAGCAGCTTAGATAGAAGGGGGCAGAACAGATATCCGGACACCATATATTTT.